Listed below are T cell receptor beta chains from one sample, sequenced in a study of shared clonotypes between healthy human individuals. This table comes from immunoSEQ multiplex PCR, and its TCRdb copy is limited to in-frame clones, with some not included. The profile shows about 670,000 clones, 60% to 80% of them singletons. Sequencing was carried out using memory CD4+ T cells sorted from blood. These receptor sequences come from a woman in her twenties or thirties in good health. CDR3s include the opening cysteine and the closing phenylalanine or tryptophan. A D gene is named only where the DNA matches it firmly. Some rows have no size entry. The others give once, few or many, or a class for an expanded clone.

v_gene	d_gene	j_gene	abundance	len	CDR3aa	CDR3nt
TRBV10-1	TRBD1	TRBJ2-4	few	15	CASSESLGQGNIQYF	TGCGCCAGCAGTGAGTCTCTCGGACAGGGAAACATTCAGTACTTC
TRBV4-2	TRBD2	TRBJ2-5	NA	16	CASSPGLAGARETQYF	TGTGCCAGCAGCCCGGGACTAGCGGGAGCTCGCGAGACCCAGTACTTC
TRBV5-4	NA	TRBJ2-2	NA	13	CASSFGGPGELFF	TGTGCCAGCAGCTTCGGCGGTCCCGGGGAGCTGTTTTTT
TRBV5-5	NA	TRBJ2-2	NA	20	CASSLAGGLAEEPNTGELFF	TGTGCCAGCAGCTTGGCCGGGGGGCTAGCGGAAGAACCTAACACCGGGGAGCTGTTTTTT
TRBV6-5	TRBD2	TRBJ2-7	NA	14	CASTSLAGGYEQYF	TGTGCCAGCACCTCTTTAGCGGGAGGGTACGAGCAGTACTTC
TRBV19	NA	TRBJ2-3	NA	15	CASSIGQASTDTQYF	TGTGCCAGTAGTATAGGGCAAGCTAGCACAGATACGCAGTATTTT
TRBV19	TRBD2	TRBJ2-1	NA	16	CASSSPASGRSSEQFF	TGTGCCAGTAGTTCCCCCGCTAGCGGGAGGTCAAGTGAGCAGTTCTTC
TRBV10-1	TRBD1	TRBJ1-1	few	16	CASSADRESMNTEAFF	TGCGCCAGCAGTGCCGACAGGGAGTCCATGAACACTGAAGCTTTCTTT
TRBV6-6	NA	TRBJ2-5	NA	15	CASSYLARGAETQYF	TGTGCCAGCAGTTATTTGGCTAGGGGAGCAGAGACCCAGTACTTC
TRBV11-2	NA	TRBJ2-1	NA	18	CASSLDWLRLKPYNEQFF	TGTGCCAGCAGCTTAGATTGGCTCCGGCTCAAGCCCTACAATGAGCAGTTCTTC
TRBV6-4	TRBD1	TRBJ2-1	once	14	CASSDLQGGDEQFF	TGTGCCAGCAGTGACCTACAGGGGGGCGATGAGCAGTTCTTC
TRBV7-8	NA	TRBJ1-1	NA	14	CASSHKNRALEAFF	TGTGCCAGCAGCCACAAAAACAGAGCCCTAGAAGCTTTCTTT
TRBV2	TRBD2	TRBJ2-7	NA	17	CASRIRIGALADYEQYF	TGTGCCAGCAGAATCCGAATAGGGGCACTAGCGGACTACGAGCAGTACTTC
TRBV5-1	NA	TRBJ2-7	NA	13	CASSFGLTYEQYF	TGCGCCAGCAGCTTCGGACTTACCTACGAGCAGTACTTC
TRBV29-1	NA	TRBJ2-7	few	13	CSAKTLGGSEQYF	TGCAGCGCCAAGACCCTGGGGGGCTCCGAGCAGTACTTC
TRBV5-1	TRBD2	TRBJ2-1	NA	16	CASSFGTSGKINEQFF	TGCGCCAGCAGTTTCGGGACTAGCGGGAAAATCAATGAGCAGTTCTTC
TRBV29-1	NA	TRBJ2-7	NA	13	CSVESALGYEQYF	TGCAGCGTTGAATCGGCCCTGGGCTACGAGCAGTACTTC
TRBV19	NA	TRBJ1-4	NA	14	CASSLTGTGVKLFF	TGTGCCAGTAGCCTCACAGGGACGGGGGTAAAACTGTTTTTT
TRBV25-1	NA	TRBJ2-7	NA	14	CASSESRARVEQYF	TGTGCCAGCAGTGAATCAAGGGCGCGGGTCGAGCAGTACTTC
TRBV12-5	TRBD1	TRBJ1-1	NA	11	CASGTGTAAFF	TGTGCTAGTGGAACCGGGACAGCGGCTTTCTTT
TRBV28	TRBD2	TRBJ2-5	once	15	CASTRTSGSKETQYF	TGTGCCAGCACCCGTACTAGCGGGAGTAAGGAGACCCAGTACTTC
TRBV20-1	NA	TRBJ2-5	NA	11	CSAASKETQYF	TGCAGTGCAGCTTCAAAAGAGACCCAGTACTTC
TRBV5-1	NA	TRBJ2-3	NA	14	CASTPGGETDTQYF	TGCGCCAGCACCCCTGGTGGGGAAACAGATACGCAGTATTTT
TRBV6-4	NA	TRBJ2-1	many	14	CASSDIAFRTEQFF	TGTGCCAGCAGTGACATTGCGTTCCGAACTGAGCAGTTCTTC
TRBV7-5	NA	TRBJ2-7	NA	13	CVSQTSGDYEQYF	TGTGTCAGCCAGACTAGCGGAGACTACGAGCAGTACTTC
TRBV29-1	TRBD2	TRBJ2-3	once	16	CSVHPMTSGSTDTQYF	TGCAGCGTTCACCCAATGACTAGCGGAAGCACAGATACGCAGTATTTT
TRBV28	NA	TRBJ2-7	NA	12	CASQGQILEQYF	TGTGCCAGCCAAGGACAGATTCTCGAGCAGTACTTC
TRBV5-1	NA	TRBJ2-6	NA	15	CASSGTVAGANVLTF	TGCGCCAGCAGCGGCACGGTGGCAGGGGCCAACGTCCTGACTTTC
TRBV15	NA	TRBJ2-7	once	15	CATSRDPGPQSEQYF	TGTGCCACCAGCAGAGACCCAGGGCCGCAGAGCGAGCAGTACTTC
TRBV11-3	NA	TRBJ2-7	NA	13	CASSLGDGREQYF	TGTGCCAGCAGCTTGGGGGATGGGCGGGAGCAGTACTTC
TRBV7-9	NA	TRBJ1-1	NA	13	CASNPRVNTEAFF	TGTGCCAGCAACCCACGTGTGAACACTGAAGCTTTCTTT
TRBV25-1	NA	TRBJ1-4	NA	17	CASSDPIGFRTNEKLFF	TGTGCCAGCAGTGACCCCATCGGATTCCGTACTAATGAAAAACTGTTTTTT
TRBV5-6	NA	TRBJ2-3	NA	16	CASSLVAVPEADTQYF	TGTGCCAGCAGCTTGGTAGCGGTCCCGGAGGCAGATACGCAGTATTTT
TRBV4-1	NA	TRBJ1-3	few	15	CASSQLGTSGNTIYF	TGCGCCAGCAGCCAACTGGGCACTAGCGGAAACACCATATATTTT
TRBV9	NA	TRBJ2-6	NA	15	CASSVGDSGANVLTF	TGTGCCAGCAGCGTAGGTGACTCTGGGGCCAACGTCCTGACTTTC
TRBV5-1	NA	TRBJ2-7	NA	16	CASSPDGGLTADEQYF	TGCGCCAGCAGCCCGGATGGGGGCCTAACTGCGGACGAGCAGTACTTC
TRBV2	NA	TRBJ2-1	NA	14	CASARESSYNEQFF	TGTGCTTCGGCCAGGGAGAGCTCCTACAATGAGCAGTTCTTC